A selection of T cell receptor beta chains follows, all from one sample in a study of cytomegalovirus exposure and HLA in healthy donors. Measured with immunoSEQ multiplex PCR; TCRdb has only the in-frame clones, and not every one. Here the sample spans about 220,000 clones, approximately 88% being singletons. Sequencing was performed on PBMCs. These receptor sequences come from a woman between 25 and 40 years old in good health and CMV-seropositive. The CDR3 runs from the conserved cysteine through the conserved F or W. A D gene is named only where the DNA matches it firmly. Clone size, where shown, is once, few, many, or a class for clones that have expanded.

clone_size | j_call | v_call | d_call | cdr3_nt | cdr3_aa
- | TRBJ2-3 | TRBV4-3 | - | TGCGCCAGCAGCCAAGATCGTCAAGGGGGTAGCACAGATACGCAGTATTTT | CASSQDRQGGSTDTQYF
- | TRBJ2-7 | TRBV19 | - | TGTGCCAGTAGTCGACCGGGAGCCTCCTACGAGCAGTACTTC | CASSRPGASYEQYF
- | TRBJ2-1 | TRBV29-1 | TRBD2 | TGCAGCGTATTATCTAGCGGCCCCTACAATGAGCAGTTCTTC | CSVLSSGPYNEQFF
- | TRBJ2-7 | TRBV5-1 | - | TGCGCCAGCAGCTCCTCCGGGTCCGTAGTTGGCGAGCAGTACTTC | CASSSSGSVVGEQYF
- | TRBJ1-1 | TRBV18 | - | TGTGCCAGCTCAGAAGAGGCAGTGAACACTGAAGCTTTCTTT | CASSEEAVNTEAFF
- | TRBJ2-7 | TRBV19 | - | TGTGCCAGTAGTATGGGCAGGGATCGTCCCTACGAGCAGTACTTC | CASSMGRDRPYEQYF
- | TRBJ1-1 | TRBV6-5 | - | TGTGCCAGCAGTTACTCGGGGGGCAGCGGCACTGAAGCTTTCTTT | CASSYSGGSGTEAFF
- | TRBJ1-1 | TRBV30 | - | TGTGCCTGGTCGGGGGAGTTCGGGGCTGAAGCTTTCTTT | CAWSGEFGAEAFF
few | TRBJ1-1 | TRBV29-1 | - | TGCAGCGTTGAAGAGGGGAGTGAAGCTTTCTTT | CSVEEGSEAFF
few | TRBJ1-5 | TRBV7-2 | TRBD1 | TGTGCCAGCAGCTTAGGACAGGGTGTAGCTCAGCCCCAGCATTTT | CASSLGQGVAQPQHF
- | TRBJ1-4 | TRBV29-1 | - | TGCAGCGTTTCTCAGGACGGGAATGAAAAACTGTTTTTT | CSVSQDGNEKLFF
- | TRBJ1-2 | TRBV2 | TRBD1 | TGTGCCAGCAGAGGGACAGGGGATTATGGCTACACCTTC | CASRGTGDYGYTF
- | TRBJ2-1 | TRBV6-5 | - | TGTGCCAGCAAGAGGGCGGGAAGCTCCTACAATGAGCAGTTCTTC | CASKRAGSSYNEQFF
- | TRBJ1-1 | TRBV6-5 | - | TGTGCCAGCAGTTACTCGACAGACACTGAAGCTTTCTTT | CASSYSTDTEAFF
- | TRBJ1-2 | TRBV5-1 | TRBD1 | TGCGCCAGCAGCAGCGAGGGACAGGGAACCTATGGCTACACCTTC | CASSSEGQGTYGYTF
few | TRBJ1-1 | TRBV4-1 | - | TGCGCCAGCAGCCAGGGGTACACTGAAGCTTTCTTT | CASSQGYTEAFF
- | TRBJ2-7 | TRBV5-4 | TRBD2 | TGTGCCAGCAGCGAGGGACTAGCGGGAATCAAGCAGTACTTC | CASSEGLAGIKQYF
- | TRBJ2-3 | TRBV6-1 | TRBD2 | TGTGCCAGCAGCTTAACGGGAGGCAGCACAGATACGCAGTATTTT | CASSLTGGSTDTQYF
- | TRBJ2-5 | TRBV28 | - | TGTGCCAGCAGTTTTGGTACAGGGGAGGGAGGAGAGACCCAGTACTTC | CASSFGTGEGGETQYF